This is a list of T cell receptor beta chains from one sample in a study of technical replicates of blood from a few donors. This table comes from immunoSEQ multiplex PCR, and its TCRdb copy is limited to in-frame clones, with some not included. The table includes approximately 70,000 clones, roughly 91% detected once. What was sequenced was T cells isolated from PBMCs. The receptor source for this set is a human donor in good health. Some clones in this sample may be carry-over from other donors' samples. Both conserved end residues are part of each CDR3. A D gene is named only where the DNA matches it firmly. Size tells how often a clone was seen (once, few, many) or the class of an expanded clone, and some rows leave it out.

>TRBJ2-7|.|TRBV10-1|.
TGCGCCAGCAGTGAGACCCTAGCTCTCGAGCAGTACTTC
CASSETLALEQYF
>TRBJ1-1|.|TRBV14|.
TGTGCCAGCAGCCGTGAAGGGGCTGAAGCTTTCTTT
CASSREGAEAFF
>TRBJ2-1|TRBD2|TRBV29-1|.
TGCAGCGTTGATTTGCGGGGGGGCCGGTATGAGCAGTTCTTC
CSVDLRGGRYEQFF
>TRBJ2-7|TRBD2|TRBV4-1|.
TGCGCCAGCAGCCCGGGACTAGCGGGAGCAGGGCGGACCTACGAGCAGTACTTC
CASSPGLAGAGRTYEQYF
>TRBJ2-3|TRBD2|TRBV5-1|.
TGCGCCAGCAGCTTGGGGACTAGCGGGAGTAGTTATACGCAGTATTTT
CASSLGTSGSSYTQYF
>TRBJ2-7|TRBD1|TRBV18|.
TGTGCCAGCTCACCACTTCCACAGGGGCCGGCCTACGAGCAGTACTTC
CASSPLPQGPAYEQYF
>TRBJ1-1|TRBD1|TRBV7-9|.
TGTGCCAGCAGCTCCGGGACAGGGTTCGAGGACACTGAGGCTTTCTTT
CASSSGTGFEDTEAFF
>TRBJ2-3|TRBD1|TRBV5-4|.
TGTGCCAGCAGCCCGGGGGGACAGGGTGGTTCAGATACGCAGTATTTT
CASSPGGQGGSDTQYF
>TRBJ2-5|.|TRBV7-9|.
TGTGCCAGCAGCTTATACACGGGAGTGGGCGAGACCCAGTACTTC
CASSLYTGVGETQYF
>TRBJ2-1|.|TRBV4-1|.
TGCGCCAGCAGCCACCTGTCAGGGGATCCCTACAATGAGCAGTTCTTC
CASSHLSGDPYNEQFF
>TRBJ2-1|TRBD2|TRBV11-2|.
TGTGCCAGCAGCCCCGCTTCTTGGGTCGCTAGCGGATACAATGAGCAGTTCTTC
CASSPASWVASGYNEQFF
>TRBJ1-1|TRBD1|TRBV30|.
TGTGCCTGGAGTCTCGGGACAGCGAAGACTGAAGCTTTCTTT
CAWSLGTAKTEAFF
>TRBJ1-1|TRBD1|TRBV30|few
TGTGCCTGGAGGGACAGGGGCGGAACTGAAGCTTTCTTT
CAWRDRGGTEAFF
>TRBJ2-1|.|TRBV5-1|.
TGCGCCAGCAGCTTGGAACTTTCCAACAATGAGCAGTTCTTC
CASSLELSNNEQFF
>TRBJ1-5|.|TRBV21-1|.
TGTGCCAGCAGCAAAAGGGGACAGGGGGCGAAGCATTTT
CASSKRGQGAKHF
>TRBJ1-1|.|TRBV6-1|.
TGTGCCAGCAGGGCAGGGTGGGGATTGAACACTGAAGCTTTCTTT
CASRAGWGLNTEAFF
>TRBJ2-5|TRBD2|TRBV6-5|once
TGTGCCAGCAGTTACACGGGGACTACCGAAGAGACCCAGTACTTC
CASSYTGTTEETQYF
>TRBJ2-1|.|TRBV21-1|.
TGTGCCAGTGAGCACCTGCCGAGACAGAGCTCCTACAATGAGCAGTTCTTC
CASEHLPRQSSYNEQFF
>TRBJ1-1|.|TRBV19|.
TGTGCCAGTACCCGACCGGGGTCACTCAACACTGAAGCTTTCTTT
CASTRPGSLNTEAFF
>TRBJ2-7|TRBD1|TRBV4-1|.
TGCGCCAGCAGCCAAGTAGGGACAGGGCCATACGAGCAGTACTTC
CASSQVGTGPYEQYF
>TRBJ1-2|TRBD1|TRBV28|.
TGTGCCAGCAGCACGCAGGGGGTCGGCTACACCTTC
CASSTQGVGYTF
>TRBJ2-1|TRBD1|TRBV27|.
TGTGCCAGCAGCGTGACAGGGAATGTTGAGCAGTTCTTC
CASSVTGNVEQFF
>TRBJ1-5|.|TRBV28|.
TGTGCCAGCAGTCCAGGGGAGGGGAGCAAGCCCCAGCATTTT
CASSPGEGSKPQHF
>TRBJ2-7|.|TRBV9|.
TGTGCCAGCAGCCCGAGGGGGCGGGAATCCTACGAGCAGTACTTC
CASSPRGRESYEQYF